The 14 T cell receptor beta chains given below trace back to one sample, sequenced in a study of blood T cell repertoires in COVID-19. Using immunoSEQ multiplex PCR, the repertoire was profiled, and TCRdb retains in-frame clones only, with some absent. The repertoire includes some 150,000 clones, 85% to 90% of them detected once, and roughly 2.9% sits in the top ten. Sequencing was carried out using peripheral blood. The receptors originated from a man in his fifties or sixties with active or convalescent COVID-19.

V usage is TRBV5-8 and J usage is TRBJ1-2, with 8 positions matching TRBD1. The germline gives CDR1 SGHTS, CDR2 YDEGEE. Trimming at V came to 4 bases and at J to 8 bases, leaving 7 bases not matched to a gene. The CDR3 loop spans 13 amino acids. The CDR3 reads CASSLDRVGGYTF. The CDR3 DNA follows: TGTGCCAGCAGCCTGGACAGGGTTGGCGGCTACACCTTC.

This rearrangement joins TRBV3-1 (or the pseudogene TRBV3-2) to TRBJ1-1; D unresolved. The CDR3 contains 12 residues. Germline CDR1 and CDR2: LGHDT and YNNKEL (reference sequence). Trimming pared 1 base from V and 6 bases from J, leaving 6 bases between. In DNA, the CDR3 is TGTGCCAGCAGCCAAGTAGCAGCTGAAGCTTTCTTT. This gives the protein CASSQVAAEAFF.

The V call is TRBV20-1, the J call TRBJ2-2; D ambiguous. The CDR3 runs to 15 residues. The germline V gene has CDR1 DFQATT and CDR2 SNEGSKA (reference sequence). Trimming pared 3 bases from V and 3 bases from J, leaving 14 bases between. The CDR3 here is CSASLPPYYTGELFF. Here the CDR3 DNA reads TGCAGTGCTAGTCTACCGCCGTATTACACCGGGGAGCTGTTTTTT.

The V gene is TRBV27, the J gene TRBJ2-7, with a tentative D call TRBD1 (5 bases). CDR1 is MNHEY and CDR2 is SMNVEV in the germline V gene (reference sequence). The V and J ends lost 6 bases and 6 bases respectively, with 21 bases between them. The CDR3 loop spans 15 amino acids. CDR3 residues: CASSPLRSQGGEQYF. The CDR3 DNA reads TGTGCCAGCAGCCCCTTAAGGTCCCAGGGCGGCGAGCAGTACTTC.

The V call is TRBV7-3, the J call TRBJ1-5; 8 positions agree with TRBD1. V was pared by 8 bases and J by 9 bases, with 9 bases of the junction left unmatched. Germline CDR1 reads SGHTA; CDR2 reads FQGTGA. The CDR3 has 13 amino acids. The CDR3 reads CASGPGGLRPQHF. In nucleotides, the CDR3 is TGTGCCAGCGGACCAGGGGGCCTTCGGCCCCAGCATTTT.

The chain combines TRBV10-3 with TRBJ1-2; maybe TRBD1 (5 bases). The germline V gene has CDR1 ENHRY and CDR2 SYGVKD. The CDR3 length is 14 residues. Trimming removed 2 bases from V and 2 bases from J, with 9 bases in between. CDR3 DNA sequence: TGTGCCATCAGTGAGCAGGGAACGAACTATGGCTACACCTTC. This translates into CAISEQGTNYGYTF.

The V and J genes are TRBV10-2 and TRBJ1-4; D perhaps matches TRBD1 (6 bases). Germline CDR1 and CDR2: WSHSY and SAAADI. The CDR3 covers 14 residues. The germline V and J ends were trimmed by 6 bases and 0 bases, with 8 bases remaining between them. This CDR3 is CASRDRTTNEKLFF. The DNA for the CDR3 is TGCGCCAGCAGGGACAGAACAACTAATGAAAAACTGTTTTTT.

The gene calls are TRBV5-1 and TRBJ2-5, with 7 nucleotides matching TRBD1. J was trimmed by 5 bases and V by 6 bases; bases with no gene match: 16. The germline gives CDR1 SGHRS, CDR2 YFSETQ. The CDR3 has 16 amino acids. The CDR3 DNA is TGCGCCAGCACTATTGGTGACAGGGTGGGGCGGGAGACCCAGTACTTC. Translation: CASTIGDRVGRETQYF.

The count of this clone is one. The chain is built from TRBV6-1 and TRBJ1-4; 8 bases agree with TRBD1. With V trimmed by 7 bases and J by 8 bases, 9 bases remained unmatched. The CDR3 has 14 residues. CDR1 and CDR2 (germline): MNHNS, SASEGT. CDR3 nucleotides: TGTGCCAGCAACCAGGGGGCGCTTAGAGAAAAACTGTTTTTT. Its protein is CASNQGALREKLFF.

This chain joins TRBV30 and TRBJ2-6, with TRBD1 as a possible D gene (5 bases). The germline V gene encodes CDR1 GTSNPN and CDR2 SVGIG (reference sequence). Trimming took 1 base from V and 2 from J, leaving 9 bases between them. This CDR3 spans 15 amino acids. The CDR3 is CAWSAVRAGANVLTF. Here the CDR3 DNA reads TGTGCCTGGAGTGCGGTCAGGGCTGGGGCCAACGTCCTGACTTTC.

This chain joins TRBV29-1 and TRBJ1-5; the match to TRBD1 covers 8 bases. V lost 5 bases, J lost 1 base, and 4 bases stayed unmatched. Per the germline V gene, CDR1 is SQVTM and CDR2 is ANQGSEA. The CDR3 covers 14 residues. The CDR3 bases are TGCAGCGTTCGGACAGGGATCAGCAATCAGCCCCAGCATTTT. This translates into CSVRTGISNQPQHF.

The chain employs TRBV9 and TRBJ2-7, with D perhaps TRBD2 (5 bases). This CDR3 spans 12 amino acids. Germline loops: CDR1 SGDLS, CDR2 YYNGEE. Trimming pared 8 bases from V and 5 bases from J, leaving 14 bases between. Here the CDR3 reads CARTASPHEQYF. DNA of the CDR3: TGTGCCAGAACCGCTAGCCCGCACGAGCAGTACTTC.

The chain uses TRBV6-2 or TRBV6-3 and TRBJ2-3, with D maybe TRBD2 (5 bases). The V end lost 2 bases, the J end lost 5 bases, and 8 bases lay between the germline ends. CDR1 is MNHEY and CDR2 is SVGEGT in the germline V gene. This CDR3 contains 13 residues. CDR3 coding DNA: TGTGCCAGCAGTTACCAACTAGAAGATACGCAGTATTTT. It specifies CASSYQLEDTQYF.

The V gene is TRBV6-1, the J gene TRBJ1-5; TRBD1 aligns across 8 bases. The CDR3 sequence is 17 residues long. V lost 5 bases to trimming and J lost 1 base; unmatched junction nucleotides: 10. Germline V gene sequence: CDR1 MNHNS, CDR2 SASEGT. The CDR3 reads CASSKGQGSASNQPQHF. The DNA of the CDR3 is TGTGCCAGCAGTAAAGGACAGGGAAGTGCCAGCAATCAGCCCCAGCATTTT.